The T cell receptor beta chain under discussion was sequenced for a study of PD-L1 blockade in urothelial cancer (dated 2017 in TCRdb). For context, the study as a whole: Therapy was started in the mid-2010s for all patients, and atezolizumab 1,200 mg was administered intravenously every 3 weeks. Around 29 patients had pretreatment blood TCR-seq, some 25 had at least one posttreatment blood collection, and some 25 had tumor TCR-seq. Durable clinical benefit was defined as a progression-free survival longer than 6 months, and TCR features were additionally tested against progression-free survival and overall survival. Somatic, immune and clinical correlates of response to PD-L1 blockade with atezolizumab in urothelial cancer were the focus of an exploratory multi-omic analysis. Blood samples gave a median of about 130,000 T cells and 88,000 or so unique TCRs, with a median clonality of about 0.078. About 90% of the roughly 30 patients were males with bladder-origin urothelial cancer, and about two thirds of the roughly 30 reported a prior smoking history. Whole exome sequencing and RNA sequencing of pretreatment tumors were performed alongside TCR sequencing in the same patients. Patients had an ECOG performance status of 0 or 1 and had received between 0 and 3 prior chemotherapy regimens. Pretreatment tumor samples, along with matched peripheral blood collected serially before and after atezolizumab treatment, underwent TCR sequencing. Blood samples were analyzed 3 weeks after the start of treatment (second dose) and 6 weeks after the start of treatment. Durable clinical benefit was achieved by nine patients and was not achieved by 20 patients.

The cohort comprised roughly 30 patients with locally advanced or metastatic urothelial carcinoma treated at Memorial Sloan Kettering on a trial protocol. Peripheral blood mononuclear cells were collected from each patient pretreatment and during treatment, giving between 1 and 8 total time points per patient. The Qiagen DNeasy Blood extraction kit was used to purify genomic DNA from total PBMCs and from tumor samples. PBMCs were collected pretreatment and during treatment, and were isolated and stored as previously described. The investigation overall reported the following: Small sample size (n ≈ 29) and many exploratory analyses mean the results are intended to be hypothesis-generating. Improved progression-free and overall survival was associated with having pretreatment peripheral blood TCR clonality below the median. At 3 weeks after the start of treatment, tumor-associated TCR clones in peripheral blood had expanded more in patients with durable benefit (n ≈ 20, p = 0.022).

This clone was recorded only once. Its antigen is currently not known. No per-base quality is available; no much larger clone lies one base away. Synthetic TCR analog templates were spiked into each PCR so that absolute template abundance could be estimated from read counts. TCRbeta CDR3 regions were amplified from genomic DNA with bias-controlled V and J gene primers using the immunoSEQ assay. Sequencing of rearranged TCRbeta segments was performed at approximately 20X coverage. The paper's processing steps were these. Clustering was used to correct sequencing errors, and CDR3s were annotated against IMGT to assign V, D and J genes. Only productive TCRbeta rearrangements were used in downstream analyses, excluding out-of-frame or stop-codon sequences. To compute clonality, Shannon entropy was normalized by the log of the number of unique productive sequences and then subtracted from one. Fisher's exact test with Benjamini-Hochberg correction, using a cutoff of adjusted p below 0.01, was how clones that differed between time points or between blood and tumor were identified. Drawn from immuneACCESS, this table holds only the in-frame rearrangements with V and J called that TCRdb kept. Clones are partly lost; checked studies trace under half to an unresolved V gene and leave the rest unexplained. That table gives V, J and clone size, and the DNA gave D and trimming. This sample has some 79,000 clones in its table, and around 76% of those were observed once. More than 8% of the sample is held by the ten biggest clonotypes.

The TCR originated in a man aged 70 or older with urothelial cancer. The sample here was PBMCs, taken around atezolizumab (anti-PD-L1) treatment.

The CDR3 reads CASSPRGALNEQYF. The DNA sequence is as follows: TGTGCCAGCAGCCCTCGGGGAGCCCTGAACGAGCAGTACTTC. The chain joins TRBV5-4 to TRBJ2-7; tentative D gene TRBD2, with 5 bases matching. CDR1 and CDR2 are drawn from the germline V gene (reference sequence): SGHNT, YYREEE. The CDR3 goes from the cysteine to the phenylalanine over 14 residues. CDR3 DNA only is kept here, 42 bases in frame from base 1. The V end loses 4 bases and the J end loses 5 bases, and a stretch of 16 bases separates them.